A single T cell receptor (beta chain) is shown here with its context. This sample stems from a study of control samples from healthy donors and cancer patients. The protocol was immunoSEQ multiplex PCR, while the TCRdb copy is restricted to in-frame clones and leaves out a portion. This sample yields about 130,000 clones, of which about 94% are seen a single time; 12% to 15% belongs to the top ten. Sequencing was performed on PBMCs. The TCR was taken from a man aged 55-75 years with colorectal cancer.

The CDR3 region has the DNA TGTGCCAGCAGTCGGGAGGCGGAGGGGTACAACTATGGCTACACCTTC. Its translation is CASSREAEGYNYGYTF. V gene TRBV6-7 combines with J gene TRBJ1-2; tentatively, D is TRBD1 (5 bases). TRBV6-7 is given ORF status, its function remaining uncertain. The CDR3 spans 16 residues. Trimming removed 5 bases at V and 2 bases at J, with 18 bases between.